The rows below give T cell receptor beta chains drawn from one sample of a study of T cell responses to AZD1222 COVID-19 vaccine. Repertoires were generated with immunoSEQ multiplex PCR, while TCRdb's copy carries only in-frame clones and drops some. The sample has roughly 66,000 clones, 84% seen once. Specimen: peripheral blood, collected on day 0 of AZD1222 vaccination. These receptor sequences come from an adult in good health. CDR3s include the opening cysteine and the closing phenylalanine or tryptophan. The D gene is left open where the match is weak. Some rows have no size entry. The others give once, few or many, or a class for an expanded clone.

j_gene: TRBJ1-1; len: 15; abundance: NA; v_gene: TRBV6-5; d_gene: NA; CDR3nt: TGTGCCAGCCAGCCCCGACAGATACCGAACACTGAAGCTTTCTTT; CDR3aa: CASQPRQIPNTEAFF
j_gene: TRBJ2-7; len: 12; abundance: NA; v_gene: TRBV5-6; d_gene: NA; CDR3nt: TGTGCCAGCAGCCGAGATCAATACGAGCAGTACTTC; CDR3aa: CASSRDQYEQYF
j_gene: TRBJ2-1; len: 19; abundance: NA; v_gene: TRBV5-1; d_gene: TRBD2; CDR3nt: TGCGCCAGCAGCTTGCTGCTTGTTAGCGGGGGGGTCGCCTACAATGAGCAGTTCTTC; CDR3aa: CASSLLLVSGGVAYNEQFF
j_gene: TRBJ1-3; len: 16; abundance: NA; v_gene: TRBV9; d_gene: NA; CDR3nt: TGTGCCAGCAGCCCCATGGTTAAAGAAACTGGAAACACCATATATTTT; CDR3aa: CASSPMVKETGNTIYF
j_gene: TRBJ2-2; len: 16; abundance: NA; v_gene: TRBV2; d_gene: TRBD1; CDR3nt: TGTGCCAGAAGATTGACCGGGACAGCGAACACCGGGGAGCTGTTTTTT; CDR3aa: CARRLTGTANTGELFF
j_gene: TRBJ2-7; len: 14; abundance: once; v_gene: TRBV14; d_gene: NA; CDR3nt: TGTGCCAGCAGCCAACAGGGGGGGTATGGAGAGCAGTACTTC; CDR3aa: CASSQQGGYGEQYF
j_gene: TRBJ2-3; len: 15; abundance: NA; v_gene: TRBV27; d_gene: NA; CDR3nt: TGTGCCAGCAGCCCCCGCCGGGGTAGCACAGATACGCAGTATTTT; CDR3aa: CASSPRRGSTDTQYF
j_gene: TRBJ2-1; len: 15; abundance: NA; v_gene: TRBV21-1; d_gene: NA; CDR3nt: TGTAAGGGACTAGCGGGGGGGAGCTCCTACAATGAGCAGTTCTTC; CDR3aa: CKGLAGGSSYNEQFF
j_gene: TRBJ2-7; len: 15; abundance: NA; v_gene: TRBV6-5; d_gene: TRBD1; CDR3nt: TGTGCCAGCAGTTACTCCCCAAGGACAGGGGACGAGCAGTACTTC; CDR3aa: CASSYSPRTGDEQYF
j_gene: TRBJ2-5; len: 17; abundance: NA; v_gene: TRBV11-3; d_gene: NA; CDR3nt: TGTGCCAGCAGCTTAAGGGGTACTACCAGGGGTGACGAGACCCAGTACTTC; CDR3aa: CASSLRGTTRGDETQYF
j_gene: TRBJ2-7; len: 14; abundance: NA; v_gene: TRBV7-2; d_gene: NA; CDR3nt: TGTGCCAGCAGCTCGGGGATCGCTCGCTACGAGCAGTACTTC; CDR3aa: CASSSGIARYEQYF
j_gene: TRBJ2-7; len: 14; abundance: NA; v_gene: TRBV3-1/TRBV3-2; d_gene: NA; CDR3nt: TGTGCCAGCAGCGTCCGAGGGGGAGCCTACGAGCAGTACTTC; CDR3aa: CASSVRGGAYEQYF
j_gene: TRBJ1-2; len: 14; abundance: NA; v_gene: TRBV5-1; d_gene: TRBD1; CDR3nt: TGCGCCAGCAGCTCCTCGCGACAGGGCGAAGGCTACACCTTC; CDR3aa: CASSSSRQGEGYTF
j_gene: TRBJ1-4; len: 14; abundance: once; v_gene: TRBV19; d_gene: NA; CDR3nt: TGTGCCAGTAGTCCCGACACAGTTAATGAAAAACTGTTTTTT; CDR3aa: CASSPDTVNEKLFF
j_gene: TRBJ2-1; len: 11; abundance: once; v_gene: TRBV7-9; d_gene: NA; CDR3nt: TGTGCCAGCAGGTGGAACAATGAGCAGTTCTTC; CDR3aa: CASRWNNEQFF
j_gene: TRBJ2-5; len: 15; abundance: NA; v_gene: TRBV6-5; d_gene: TRBD1; CDR3nt: TGTGCCAGCAGCCTCTCCGGGACAGAGAAAGAGACCCAGTACTTC; CDR3aa: CASSLSGTEKETQYF
j_gene: TRBJ2-1; len: 15; abundance: NA; v_gene: TRBV7-2; d_gene: NA; CDR3nt: TGTGCCAGCAGCTTAGTTGGGGGACTTGGGGATGAGCAGTTCTTC; CDR3aa: CASSLVGGLGDEQFF
j_gene: TRBJ1-2; len: 13; abundance: NA; v_gene: TRBV29-1; d_gene: TRBD1; CDR3nt: TGCAGCGTTGAGGGGGGACAGCTCTATGGCTACACCTTC; CDR3aa: CSVEGGQLYGYTF
j_gene: TRBJ1-5; len: 15; abundance: NA; v_gene: TRBV4-1; d_gene: NA; CDR3nt: TGCGCCAGCAGCCAACTGGGACGGTGGAATCAGCCCCAGCATTTT; CDR3aa: CASSQLGRWNQPQHF
j_gene: TRBJ2-3; len: 16; abundance: once; v_gene: TRBV18; d_gene: TRBD2; CDR3nt: TGTGCCAGCTCACCTACATCGGATGGGAGGGTGGATACGCAGTATTTT; CDR3aa: CASSPTSDGRVDTQYF
j_gene: TRBJ1-1; len: 13; abundance: NA; v_gene: TRBV27; d_gene: NA; CDR3nt: TGTGCCAGCAGTCCATACAGTAACACTGAAGCTTTCTTT; CDR3aa: CASSPYSNTEAFF
j_gene: TRBJ2-6; len: 13; abundance: NA; v_gene: TRBV6-5; d_gene: NA; CDR3nt: TGTGCCAGCAGTTTAACCGGGGCCAACGTCCTGACTTTC; CDR3aa: CASSLTGANVLTF
j_gene: TRBJ2-3; len: 16; abundance: NA; v_gene: TRBV5-1; d_gene: TRBD2; CDR3nt: TGCGCCAGCAGCCGTGTTCTAGCGGGGTCTACAGATACGCAGTATTTT; CDR3aa: CASSRVLAGSTDTQYF
j_gene: TRBJ1-1; len: 14; abundance: NA; v_gene: TRBV2; d_gene: NA; CDR3nt: TGTGCCAGCAGTGTGCTAAAGCGGGTGGGGGCAGCTTTCTTT; CDR3aa: CASSVLKRVGAAFF
j_gene: TRBJ2-5; len: 14; abundance: NA; v_gene: TRBV11-2; d_gene: NA; CDR3nt: TGTGCCAGCAGCTTAGCTTTAGGCGCAGTGACCCAGTACTTC; CDR3aa: CASSLALGAVTQYF
j_gene: TRBJ1-5; len: 12; abundance: NA; v_gene: TRBV19; d_gene: NA; CDR3nt: TGTGCCAGTAAAGGGGGGAATCAGCCCCAGCATTTT; CDR3aa: CASKGGNQPQHF
j_gene: TRBJ1-1; len: 13; abundance: NA; v_gene: TRBV19; d_gene: NA; CDR3nt: TGTGCCAGTAGTACCGCAGAGAACACTGAAGCTTTCTTT; CDR3aa: CASSTAENTEAFF
j_gene: TRBJ2-7; len: 14; abundance: NA; v_gene: TRBV30; d_gene: NA; CDR3nt: TGTGCCTGGAGTGCGAGGGGCCTCTCCTACGAGCAGTACTTC; CDR3aa: CAWSARGLSYEQYF
j_gene: TRBJ1-6; len: 13; abundance: NA; v_gene: TRBV2; d_gene: NA; CDR3nt: TGTGCCAGCAGTTCGGGCCGGGGCTCACCCCTCCACTTT; CDR3aa: CASSSGRGSPLHF
j_gene: TRBJ1-1; len: 12; abundance: NA; v_gene: TRBV12-5; d_gene: TRBD1; CDR3nt: TGTGCTAGTGGCCAACAGGGGGGTGAGGCTTTCTTT; CDR3aa: CASGQQGGEAFF
j_gene: TRBJ1-1; len: 17; abundance: NA; v_gene: TRBV19; d_gene: NA; CDR3nt: TGTGCCAGTAGTATAGATTCGGGGGGGGTCTTGAACACTGAAGCTTTCTTT; CDR3aa: CASSIDSGGVLNTEAFF
j_gene: TRBJ1-4; len: 14; abundance: NA; v_gene: TRBV7-9; d_gene: NA; CDR3nt: TGTGCCAGCAGCCCGGGACTCCCCAATGAAAAACTGTTTTTT; CDR3aa: CASSPGLPNEKLFF
j_gene: TRBJ1-3; len: 13; abundance: NA; v_gene: TRBV30; d_gene: NA; CDR3nt: TGTGCCTGGATCCGCGACTCTGGAAACACCATATATTTT; CDR3aa: CAWIRDSGNTIYF
j_gene: TRBJ2-5; len: 16; abundance: NA; v_gene: TRBV4-3; d_gene: TRBD1; CDR3nt: TGCGCCAGCAGCCAAGAGCTCGCAGGGGGCGGAGAGACCCAGTACTTC; CDR3aa: CASSQELAGGGETQYF
j_gene: TRBJ2-7; len: 15; abundance: NA; v_gene: TRBV7-2; d_gene: TRBD2; CDR3nt: TGTGCCAGCAGCACAACTAGCGGGGGGGCGTACGAGCAGTACTTC; CDR3aa: CASSTTSGGAYEQYF
j_gene: TRBJ1-2; len: 14; abundance: NA; v_gene: TRBV24-1; d_gene: NA; CDR3nt: TGTGCCACCAGTGATGAAGCCAACTCCTTTGGCTACACCTTC; CDR3aa: CATSDEANSFGYTF
j_gene: TRBJ2-2; len: 13; abundance: NA; v_gene: TRBV5-1; d_gene: NA; CDR3nt: TGCGCCAGCAGCTTTGACAACACCGGGGAGCTGTTTTTT; CDR3aa: CASSFDNTGELFF
j_gene: TRBJ2-3; len: 15; abundance: NA; v_gene: TRBV10-3; d_gene: NA; CDR3nt: TGTGCCATCAGTTGGACCGTCCTGAGCACAGATACGCAGTATTTT; CDR3aa: CAISWTVLSTDTQYF
j_gene: TRBJ2-3; len: 14; abundance: NA; v_gene: TRBV27; d_gene: NA; CDR3nt: TGTGCCAGCAGTCCGGCCGGAATCACAGATACGCAGTATTTT; CDR3aa: CASSPAGITDTQYF
j_gene: TRBJ2-5; len: 15; abundance: NA; v_gene: TRBV5-6; d_gene: TRBD1; CDR3nt: TGTGCCAGCAGCCGTCCCGGGACAGGGATTGAGACCCAGTACTTC; CDR3aa: CASSRPGTGIETQYF
j_gene: TRBJ1-5; len: 15; abundance: NA; v_gene: TRBV5-6; d_gene: TRBD1; CDR3nt: TGTGCCAGCAGCTTGAGGGGGACAGGTTATCAGCCCCAGCATTTT; CDR3aa: CASSLRGTGYQPQHF
j_gene: TRBJ1-2; len: 13; abundance: NA; v_gene: TRBV6-5; d_gene: NA; CDR3nt: TGTGCCAGCAGTTACCAAAGGGGTTATGGCTACACCTTC; CDR3aa: CASSYQRGYGYTF
j_gene: TRBJ2-6; len: 15; abundance: once; v_gene: TRBV27; d_gene: NA; CDR3nt: TGTGCCAGCAGTTGGGCGATTTCTGGGGCCAACGTCCTGACTTTC; CDR3aa: CASSWAISGANVLTF